These 10 T cell receptor beta chains came from one sample sequenced in a study of CD8 T cells in ankylosing spondylitis. Study-wide findings and caveats: Blood from ankylosing spondylitis patients appeared to carry a characteristic roughly 8-variant TCR beta motif.

Antigen specificity for these receptors is unknown. TCRdb independently ran MiXCR on the 5' RACE reads; one entry per CDR3 protein. The repertoire consists of some 330,000 distinct CDR3 sequences, with 6.5% to 10% occurring once and the leading ten covering approximately 15%. The sequenced material came from blood, either unsorted or a sorted T cell fraction (not recorded which). Source of these receptors: a male donor with ankylosing spondylitis.

This clonotype was seen a handful of times. This chain uses TRBV6-1 with TRBJ1-3, with 7 bases matching TRBD1. The CDR3 has 16 residues. Per germline, CDR1 MNHNS and CDR2 SASEGT. J gave up 0 bases and V 5 bases, and 7 bases lay outside the gene matches. CDR3 protein: CASSRDSYTSGNTIYF. DNA for the CDR3: TGTGCCAGCAGTCGGGACAGCTACACCTCTGGAAACACCATATATTTT.

This CDR3 is CASRGTGTGELFF. Written as DNA, the CDR3 is TGTGCCAGCAGGGGGACAGGGACCGGGGAGCTGTTTTTT. The genes are TRBV12-3 or TRBV12-4 and TRBJ2-2, with TRBD1 matching over 9 bases. V was pared by 6 bases and J by 5 bases, with 1 base of the junction left unmatched. This CDR3 is built from 13 residues.

This clonotype was seen a few times. This sequence joins TRBV5-6 and TRBJ2-7, with 11 positions matching TRBD2. With 2 bases clipped from V and 4 bases from J, the junction kept 8 bases outside the gene matches. This CDR3 is built from 16 residues. Germline V gene lookup returns CDR1 SGHDT and CDR2 YYEEEE. As DNA, the CDR3 is TGTGCCAGCAGCTTATATTGGACTAGCGGGTTATACGAGCAGTACTTC. This sequence encodes CASSLYWTSGLYEQYF.

This clonotype was counted ten times or more. The J gene is TRBJ1-5, the V gene TRBV6-2 or TRBV6-3, with TRBD1 matching 7 bases. Germline values: CDR1 MNHEY, CDR2 SVGEGT. The CDR3 sequence is 15 residues long. The V segment lost 5 bases and the J segment 3 bases; nucleotides outside the gene matches: 7. CDR3 loop: CASSTRQGSNQPQHF. In DNA form, the CDR3 reads TGTGCCAGCAGTACCCGACAGGGATCCAATCAGCCCCAGCATTTT.

This chain joins TRBV20-1 and TRBJ2-7, with D possibly matching TRBD2 (6 bases). The V end lost 2 bases, the J end lost 2 bases, and 13 bases lay between the germline ends. The CDR3 spans 14 residues. Germline V gene sequence: CDR1 DFQATT, CDR2 SNEGSKA (reference sequence). The chain's CDR3 is CSARSGSPTYEQYF. The DNA for the CDR3 is TGCAGTGCTAGATCCGGGAGCCCTACCTACGAGCAGTACTTC.

The chain has TRBV2 and TRBJ2-5, with 8 bases aligning to TRBD2. This CDR3 contains 15 residues. Germline V gene data show CDR1 as SNHLY and CDR2 as FYNNEI. V was clipped by 4 bases and J by 2 bases; unmatched bases: 6. Here the CDR3 reads CASSVVAGGQETQYF. Written as DNA, the CDR3 is TGTGCCAGCAGTGTGGTGGCGGGAGGACAAGAGACCCAGTACTTC.

This clonotype was detected many times. The rearrangement joins TRBV12-3 or TRBV12-4 to TRBJ2-1, with 7 nucleotides matching TRBD1. The CDR3 spans 17 residues. Trimming at V came to 5 bases and at J to 0 bases, leaving 10 bases not matched to a gene. This chain's CDR3 is CASSKTGPPHSYNEQFF. CDR3 bases: TGTGCCAGCAGTAAGACAGGGCCGCCCCACTCCTACAATGAGCAGTTCTTC.

The V gene is TRBV5-1, the J gene TRBJ1-4; 12 bases line up with TRBD1. Trimming cost V 4 bases and J 7 bases; bases outside gene matches: 8. Looked up from germline, CDR1 is SGHRS and CDR2 is YFSETQ. The CDR3 length is 16 residues. CDR3 protein: CASSLAPGQGAEKLFF. Here the CDR3 DNA reads TGCGCCAGCAGCCTAGCCCCGGGACAGGGGGCTGAAAAACTGTTTTTT.

This clonotype was counted a few times. The chain uses TRBV12-3 or TRBV12-4 and TRBJ2-2; no firm D call. The V end lost 7 bases, the J end lost 4 bases, and 10 bases lay between the germline ends. This CDR3 is built from 13 residues. The CDR3 DNA sequence: TGTGCCAGCAAAATAGTGGGCACCGGGGAGCTGTTTTTT. Amino acid sequence: CASKIVGTGELFF.

This chain uses TRBV10-3 with TRBJ2-1, with D tentatively TRBD2 (6 bases). The CDR3 runs to 17 residues. CDR1 ENHRY and CDR2 SYGVKD come from the germline V gene. Trimming left V 3 bases short and J 6 bases short, with 21 bases between. The CDR3 is CAISDQWTGLFANEQFF. CDR3 DNA: TGTGCCATCAGTGACCAATGGACGGGACTTTTTGCCAATGAGCAGTTCTTC.